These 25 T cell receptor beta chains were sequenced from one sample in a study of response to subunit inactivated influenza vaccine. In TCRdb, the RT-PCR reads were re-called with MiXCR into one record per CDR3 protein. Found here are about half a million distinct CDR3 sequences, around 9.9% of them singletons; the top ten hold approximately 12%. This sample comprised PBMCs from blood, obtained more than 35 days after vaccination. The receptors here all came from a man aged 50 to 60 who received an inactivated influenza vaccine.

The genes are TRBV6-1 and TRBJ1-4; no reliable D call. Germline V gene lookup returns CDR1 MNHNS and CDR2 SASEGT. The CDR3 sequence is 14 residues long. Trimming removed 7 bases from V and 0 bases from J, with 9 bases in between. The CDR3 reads CASKTSATNEKLFF. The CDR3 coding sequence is TGTGCCAGCAAAACTAGTGCAACTAATGAAAAACTGTTTTTT.

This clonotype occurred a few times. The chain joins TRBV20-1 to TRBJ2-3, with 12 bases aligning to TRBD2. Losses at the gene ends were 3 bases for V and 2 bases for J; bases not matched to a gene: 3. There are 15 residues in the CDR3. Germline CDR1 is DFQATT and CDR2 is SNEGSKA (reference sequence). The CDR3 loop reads CSARGTSGFTDTQYF. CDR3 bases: TGCAGTGCTAGGGGGACTAGCGGGTTCACAGATACGCAGTATTTT.

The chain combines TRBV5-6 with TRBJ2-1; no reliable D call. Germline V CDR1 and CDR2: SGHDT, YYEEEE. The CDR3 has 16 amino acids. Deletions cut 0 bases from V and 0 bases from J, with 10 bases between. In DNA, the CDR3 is TGTGCCAGCAGCTTGGGGGCCTACCTCTCCTACAATGAGCAGTTCTTC. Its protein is CASSLGAYLSYNEQFF.

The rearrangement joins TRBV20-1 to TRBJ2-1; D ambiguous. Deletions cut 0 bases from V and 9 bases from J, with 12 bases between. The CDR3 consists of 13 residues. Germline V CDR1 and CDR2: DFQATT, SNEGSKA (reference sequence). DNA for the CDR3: TGCAGTGCTAGAGATTTGGGGTTCCCTGAGCAGTTCTTC. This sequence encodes CSARDLGFPEQFF.

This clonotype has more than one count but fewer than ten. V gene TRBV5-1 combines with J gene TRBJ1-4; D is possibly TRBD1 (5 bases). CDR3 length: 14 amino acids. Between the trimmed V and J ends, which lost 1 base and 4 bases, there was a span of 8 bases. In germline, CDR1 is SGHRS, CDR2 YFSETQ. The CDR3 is CASSLNGGNEKLFF. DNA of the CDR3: TGCGCCAGCAGCTTGAATGGGGGTAATGAAAAACTGTTTTTT.

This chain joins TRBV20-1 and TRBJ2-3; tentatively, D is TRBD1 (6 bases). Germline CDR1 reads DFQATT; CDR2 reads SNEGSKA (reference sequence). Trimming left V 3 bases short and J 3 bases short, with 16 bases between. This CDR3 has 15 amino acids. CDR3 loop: CSASPPYRGTDTQYF. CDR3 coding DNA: TGCAGTGCTAGCCCCCCCTATAGGGGGACAGATACGCAGTATTTT.

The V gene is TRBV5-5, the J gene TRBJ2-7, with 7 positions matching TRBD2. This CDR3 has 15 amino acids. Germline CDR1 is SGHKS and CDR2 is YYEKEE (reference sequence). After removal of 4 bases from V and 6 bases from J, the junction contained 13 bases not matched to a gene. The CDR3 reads CASSGTGTTPGEQYF. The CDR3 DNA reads TGTGCCAGCAGCGGGACCGGGACTACTCCTGGCGAGCAGTACTTC.

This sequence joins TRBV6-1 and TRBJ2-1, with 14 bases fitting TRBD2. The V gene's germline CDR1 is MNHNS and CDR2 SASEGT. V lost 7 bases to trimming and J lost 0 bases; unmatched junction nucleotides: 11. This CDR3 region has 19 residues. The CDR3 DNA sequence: TGTGCCAGCACCCGGGGAGGACTAGCGGGAGGACTCTCCTACAATGAGCAGTTCTTC. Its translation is CASTRGGLAGGLSYNEQFF.

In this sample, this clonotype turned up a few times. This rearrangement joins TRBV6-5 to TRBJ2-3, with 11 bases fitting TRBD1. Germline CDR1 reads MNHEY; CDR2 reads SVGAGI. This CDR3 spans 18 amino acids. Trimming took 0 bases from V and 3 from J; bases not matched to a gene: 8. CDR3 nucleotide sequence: TGTGCCAGCAGTTACTCGTCTTGGACAGGGGGCCGTACAGATACGCAGTATTTT. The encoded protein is CASSYSSWTGGRTDTQYF.

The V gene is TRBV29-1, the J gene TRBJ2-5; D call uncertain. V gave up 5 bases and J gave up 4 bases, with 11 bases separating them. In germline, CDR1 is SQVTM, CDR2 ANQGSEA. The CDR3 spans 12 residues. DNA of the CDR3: TGCAGCGTTTTAATGTCCCGAGAGACCCAGTACTTC. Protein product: CSVLMSRETQYF.

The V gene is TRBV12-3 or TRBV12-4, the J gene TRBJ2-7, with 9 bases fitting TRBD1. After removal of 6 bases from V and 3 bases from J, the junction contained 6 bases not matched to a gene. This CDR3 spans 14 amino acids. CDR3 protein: CASSPGDRDYEQYF. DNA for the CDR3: TGTGCCAGCAGCCCCGGGGACAGGGACTACGAGCAGTACTTC.

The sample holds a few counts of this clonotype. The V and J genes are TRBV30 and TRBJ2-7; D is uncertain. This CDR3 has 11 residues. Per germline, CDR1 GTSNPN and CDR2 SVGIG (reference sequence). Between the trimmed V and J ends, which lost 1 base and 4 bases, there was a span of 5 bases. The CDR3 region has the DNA TGTGCCTGGAGTGCCGGGTACGAGCAGTACTTC. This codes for CAWSAGYEQYF.

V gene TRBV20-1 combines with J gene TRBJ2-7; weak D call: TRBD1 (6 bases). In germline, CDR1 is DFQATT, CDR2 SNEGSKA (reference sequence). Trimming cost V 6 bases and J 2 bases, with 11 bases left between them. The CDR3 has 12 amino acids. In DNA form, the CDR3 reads TGCAGTGCCCACAGGGACACCTACGAGCAGTACTTC. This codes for CSAHRDTYEQYF.

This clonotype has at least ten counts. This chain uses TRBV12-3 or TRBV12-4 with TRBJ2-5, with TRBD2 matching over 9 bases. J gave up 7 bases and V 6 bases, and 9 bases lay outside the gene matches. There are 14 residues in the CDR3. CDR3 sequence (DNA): TGTGCCAGCAGACCAGGGACTAGCCGAGGGACCCAGTACTTC. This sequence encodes CASRPGTSRGTQYF.

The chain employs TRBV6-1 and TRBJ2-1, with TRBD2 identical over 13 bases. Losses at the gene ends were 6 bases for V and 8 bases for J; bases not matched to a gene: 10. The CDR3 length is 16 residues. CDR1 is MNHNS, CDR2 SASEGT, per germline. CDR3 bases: TGTGCCAGCAGAGTAACCGGGACTAGCGGGATGGATGAGCAGTTCTTC. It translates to CASRVTGTSGMDEQFF.

As DNA, the CDR3 is TGTGCCAGCAGCACAGGACAAGCAACTAATGAAAAACTGTTTTTT. Amino acid sequence: CASSTGQATNEKLFF. The genes are TRBV7-9 and TRBJ1-4; possible D gene TRBD1, 5 bases. Germline CDR1 reads SEHNR; CDR2 reads FQNEAQ (reference sequence). Trimming cost V 5 bases and J 0 bases, with 10 bases left between them. The CDR3 is 15 amino acids.

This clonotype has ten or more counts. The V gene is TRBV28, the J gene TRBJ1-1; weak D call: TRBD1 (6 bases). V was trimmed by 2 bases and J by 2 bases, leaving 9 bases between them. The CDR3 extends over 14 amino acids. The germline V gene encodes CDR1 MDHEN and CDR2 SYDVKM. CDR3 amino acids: CASSLRGANTEAFF. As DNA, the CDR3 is TGTGCCAGCAGTTTACGGGGGGCCAACACTGAAGCTTTCTTT.

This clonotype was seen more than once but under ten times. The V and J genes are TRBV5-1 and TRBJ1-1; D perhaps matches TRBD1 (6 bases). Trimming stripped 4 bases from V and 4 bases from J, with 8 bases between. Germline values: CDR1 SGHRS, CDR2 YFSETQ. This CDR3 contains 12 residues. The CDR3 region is CASSKGGTEAFF. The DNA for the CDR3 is TGCGCCAGCAGCAAGGGGGGCACTGAAGCTTTCTTT.

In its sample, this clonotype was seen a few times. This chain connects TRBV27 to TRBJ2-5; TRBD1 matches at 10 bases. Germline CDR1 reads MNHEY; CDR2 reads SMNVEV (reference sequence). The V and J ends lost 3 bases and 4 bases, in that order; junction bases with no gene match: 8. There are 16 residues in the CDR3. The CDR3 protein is CASSFNAGQGPETQYF. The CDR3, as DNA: TGTGCCAGCAGTTTTAATGCGGGACAGGGGCCAGAGACCCAGTACTTC.

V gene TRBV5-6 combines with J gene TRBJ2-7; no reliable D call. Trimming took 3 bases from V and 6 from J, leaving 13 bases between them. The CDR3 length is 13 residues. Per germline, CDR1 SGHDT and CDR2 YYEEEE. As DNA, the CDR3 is TGTGCCAGCAGCTCGGCGGTTGCTTTCGAGCAGTACTTC. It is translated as CASSSAVAFEQYF.

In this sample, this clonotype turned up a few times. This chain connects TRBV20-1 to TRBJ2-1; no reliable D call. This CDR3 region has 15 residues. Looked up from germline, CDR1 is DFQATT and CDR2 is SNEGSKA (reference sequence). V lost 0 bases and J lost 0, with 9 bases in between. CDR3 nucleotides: TGCAGTGCTAGAGATATAGGCAGCTCCTACAATGAGCAGTTCTTC. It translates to CSARDIGSSYNEQFF.

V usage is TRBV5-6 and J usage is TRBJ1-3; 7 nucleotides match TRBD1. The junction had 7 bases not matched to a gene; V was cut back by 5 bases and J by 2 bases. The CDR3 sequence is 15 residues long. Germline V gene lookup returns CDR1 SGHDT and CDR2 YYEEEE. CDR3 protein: CASSPKGGTGNTIYF. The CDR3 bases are TGTGCCAGCAGTCCGAAAGGGGGCACTGGAAACACCATATATTTT.

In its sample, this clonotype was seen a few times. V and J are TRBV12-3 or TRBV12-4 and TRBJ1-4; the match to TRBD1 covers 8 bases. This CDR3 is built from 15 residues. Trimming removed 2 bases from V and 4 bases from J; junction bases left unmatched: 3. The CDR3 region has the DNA TGTGCCAGCAGTTTATACGGACAGGGTAATGAAAAACTGTTTTTT. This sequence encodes CASSLYGQGNEKLFF.

The CDR3 reads CASSSLRDASFGETQYF. DNA of the CDR3: TGTGCCAGCAGTTCTCTACGGGACGCAAGTTTTGGGGAGACCCAGTACTTC. This chain uses TRBV12-3 or TRBV12-4 with TRBJ2-5; D possibly uses TRBD1 or TRBD2 (5 bases each). This CDR3 comprises 17 residues. Trimming removed 4 bases at V and 5 bases at J, with 23 bases between.

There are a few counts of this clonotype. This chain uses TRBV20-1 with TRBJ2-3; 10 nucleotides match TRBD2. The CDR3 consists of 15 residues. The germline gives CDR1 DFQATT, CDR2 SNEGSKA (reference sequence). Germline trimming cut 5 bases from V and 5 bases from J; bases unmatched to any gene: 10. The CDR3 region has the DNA TGCAGTGCTTCAATACCAAGCGGGGGGGTAGATACGCAGTATTTT. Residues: CSASIPSGGVDTQYF.